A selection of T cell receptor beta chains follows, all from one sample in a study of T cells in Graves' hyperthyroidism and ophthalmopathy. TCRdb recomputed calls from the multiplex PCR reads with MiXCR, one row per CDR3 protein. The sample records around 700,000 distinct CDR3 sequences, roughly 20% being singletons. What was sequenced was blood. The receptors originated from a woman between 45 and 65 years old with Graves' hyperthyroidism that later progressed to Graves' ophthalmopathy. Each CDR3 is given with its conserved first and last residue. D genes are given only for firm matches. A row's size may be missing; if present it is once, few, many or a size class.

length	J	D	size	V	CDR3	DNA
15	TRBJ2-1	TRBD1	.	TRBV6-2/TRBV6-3	CASSYSRTGLNEQFF	TGTGCCAGCAGTTACTCGAGGACAGGGCTCAATGAGCAGTTCTTC
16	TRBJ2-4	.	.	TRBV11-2	CASSTNPGEAKNIQYF	TGTGCCAGCAGCACCAACCCAGGGGAAGCCAAAAACATTCAGTACTTC
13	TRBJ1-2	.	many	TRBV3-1	CASSQGGVEGYTF	TGTGCCAGCAGCCAAGGAGGGGTAGAGGGCTACACCTTC
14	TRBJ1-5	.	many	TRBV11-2	CASSLEGFAKPQHF	TGTGCCAGCAGCTTAGAGGGGTTTGCGAAGCCCCAGCATTTT
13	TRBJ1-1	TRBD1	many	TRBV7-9	CASRQGGGAEAFF	TGTGCCAGCCGACAGGGTGGAGGCGCTGAAGCTTTCTTT
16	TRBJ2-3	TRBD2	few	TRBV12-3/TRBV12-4	CASSFPSGGGKDTQYF	TGTGCCAGCAGTTTTCCTAGCGGGGGGGGGAAAGATACGCAGTATTTT
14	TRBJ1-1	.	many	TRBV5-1	CASSLVEVNTEAFF	TGCGCCAGCAGCTTGGTGGAGGTGAACACTGAAGCTTTCTTT
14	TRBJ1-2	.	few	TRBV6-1	CASSPDTGHYGYTF	TGTGCCAGCAGCCCAGATACAGGTCACTATGGCTACACCTTC
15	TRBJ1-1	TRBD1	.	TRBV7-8	CASSSTGGTNTEAFF	TGTGCCAGCAGCTCGACAGGGGGTACTAACACTGAAGCTTTCTTT
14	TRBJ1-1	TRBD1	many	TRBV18	CASSPGQLNTEAFF	TGTGCCAGCAGCCCGGGACAGCTTAACACTGAAGCTTTCTTT
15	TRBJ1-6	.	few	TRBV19	CASSIGGIGGSPLHF	TGTGCCAGTAGTATAGGAGGAATTGGTGGCTCACCCCTCCACTTT
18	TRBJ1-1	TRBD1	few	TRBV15	CATSRKRGRTGGNTEAFF	TGTGCCACCAGCAGGAAAAGAGGGAGGACAGGGGGTAACACTGAAGCTTTCTTT
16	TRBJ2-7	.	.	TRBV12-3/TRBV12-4	CASSTHGGGESYEQYF	TGTGCCAGCAGTACCCACGGGGGCGGGGAGTCCTACGAGCAGTACTTC
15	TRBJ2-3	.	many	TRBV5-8	CASSLERSLTDTQYF	TGTGCCAGCAGCTTGGAACGGTCGCTGACAGATACGCAGTATTTT
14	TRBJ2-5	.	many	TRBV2	CASSVGGGQETQYF	TGTGCCAGCAGTGTCGGAGGCGGCCAAGAGACCCAGTACTTC
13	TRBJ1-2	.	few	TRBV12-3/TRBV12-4	CASTFPMGYGYTF	TGTGCCAGCACCTTCCCCATGGGATATGGCTACACCTTC
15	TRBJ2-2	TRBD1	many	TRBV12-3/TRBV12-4	CASRGTGRNTGELFF	TGTGCCAGCAGAGGGACAGGGAGGAACACCGGGGAGCTGTTTTTT
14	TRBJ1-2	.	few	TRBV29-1	CSVERAGRNYGYTF	TGCAGCGTTGAAAGGGCGGGGAGGAACTATGGCTACACCTTC
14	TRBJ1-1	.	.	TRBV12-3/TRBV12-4	CASSFLVSPTEAFF	TGTGCCAGCAGTTTCTTGGTCAGCCCCACTGAAGCTTTCTTT
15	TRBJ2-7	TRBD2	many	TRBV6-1	CASTNPASGVYEQYF	TGTGCCAGCACGAACCCGGCTAGCGGGGTATACGAGCAGTACTTC
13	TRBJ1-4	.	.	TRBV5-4	CASSRGADEKLFF	TGTGCCAGCAGCAGGGGCGCGGATGAAAAACTGTTTTTT
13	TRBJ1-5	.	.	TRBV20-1	CSASGISNQPQHF	TGCAGTGCTAGCGGAATAAGCAATCAGCCCCAGCATTTT
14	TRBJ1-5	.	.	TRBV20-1	CSARGDIAGEPQHF	TGCAGTGCTAGGGGGGATATAGCAGGGGAGCCCCAGCATTTT
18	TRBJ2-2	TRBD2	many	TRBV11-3	CASSFLGTSGANTGELFF	TGTGCCAGCAGCTTCCTCGGGACTAGCGGGGCGAACACCGGGGAGCTGTTTTTT
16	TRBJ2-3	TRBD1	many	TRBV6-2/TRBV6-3	CASSYGNRDRRGTQYF	TGTGCCAGCAGTTACGGGAACCGGGACAGGAGGGGTACGCAGTATTTT
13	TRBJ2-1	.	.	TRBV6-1	CASRKGQYNEQFF	TGTGCCAGCAGGAAAGGGCAATACAATGAGCAGTTCTTC
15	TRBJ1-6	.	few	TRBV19	CASRPLGATNSPLHF	TGTGCCAGTCGCCCCTTGGGTGCTACTAATTCACCCCTCCACTTT
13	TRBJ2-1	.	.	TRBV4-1	CASSQDLQREQFF	TGCGCCAGCAGCCAAGATCTCCAGCGTGAGCAGTTCTTC
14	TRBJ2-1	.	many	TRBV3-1	CASREGGPYNEQFF	TGTGCCAGCAGGGAGGGGGGCCCCTACAATGAGCAGTTCTTC
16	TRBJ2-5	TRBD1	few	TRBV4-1	CASSQESGTGQETQYF	TGCGCCAGCAGCCAAGAATCGGGGACAGGTCAAGAGACCCAGTACTTC
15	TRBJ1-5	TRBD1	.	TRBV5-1	CASSLGTEPNQPQHF	TGCGCCAGCAGTTTGGGGACAGAACCAAATCAGCCCCAGCATTTT
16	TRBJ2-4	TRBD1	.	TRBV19	CASSPRGQGGKNIQYF	TGTGCCAGTAGTCCACGCGGACAGGGGGGAAAAAACATTCAGTACTTC
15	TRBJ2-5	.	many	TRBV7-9	CASSGKSRGGETQYF	TGTGCCAGCAGCGGGAAGAGCAGGGGGGGAGAGACCCAGTACTTC
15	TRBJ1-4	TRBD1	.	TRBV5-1	CASSWDSATNEKLFF	TGCGCCAGCAGCTGGGACAGTGCAACTAATGAAAAACTGTTTTTT
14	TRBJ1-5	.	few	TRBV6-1	CASSSGSYNQPQHF	TGTGCCAGCAGTTCCGGCTCGTACAATCAGCCCCAGCATTTT
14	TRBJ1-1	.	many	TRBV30	CAWSVTQKNTEAFF	TGTGCCTGGAGTGTAACGCAGAAGAACACTGAAGCTTTCTTT
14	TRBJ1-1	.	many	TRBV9	CASSVVQLNTEAFF	TGTGCCAGCAGCGTAGTCCAGCTGAACACTGAAGCTTTCTTT